Below, one T cell receptor (beta chain) is given with its context. Its antigen remains unidentified. The data are from a study of cytotoxic CD8 clonotypes in ibrutinib-treated CLL. Study details: The taking of response samples occurred after a median about 12 months of treatment, with a range of 6 to 36. Across samples, productive templates numbered 255,043 and productive rearrangements reached approximately 94,000 on average. General study results and limits: Increased clonality at ibrutinib response gave way to a return toward baseline at progression.

Trimming took 0 bases from V and 5 from J, leaving 9 bases between them. CDR3 length: 14 residues. The V gene's germline CDR1 is SGHRS and CDR2 YFSETQ. The TCR beta libraries used 2 to 2.5 micrograms of genomic DNA that came from cryopreserved PBMCs. Assay used: immunoSEQ multiplex PCR; TCRdb lists only in-frame clones, some missing. This table holds 190,000 or so clones, approximately 68% found once. The sample in question was PBMCs, obtained after 24 months of ibrutinib treatment. The sequence came from a human donor with chronic lymphocytic leukemia. The V call is TRBV5-1, the J call TRBJ2-1; D might be TRBD2 (5 bases). DNA of the CDR3: TGCGCCAGCAGCTTGGCACTAGAAAACAATGAGCAGTTCTTC. Translating gives CASSLALENNEQFF.